This T cell receptor beta chain was identified during a study of blood T cell repertoires in COVID-19. The assay was immunoSEQ multiplex PCR, and TCRdb's table has in-frame clones only and misses some. The table has some 240,000 clones, about 79% seen once. The CDR3 is made up of 15 amino acids. Deletions cut 3 bases from V and 0 bases from J, with 11 bases between. Germline V gene sequence: CDR1 MNHNS, CDR2 SASEGT. This TCR was recovered from a woman aged 35 to 49 who had recovered from COVID-19. This chain links TRBV6-1 with TRBJ1-1; tentative D call: TRBD1 (5 bases). The sequenced sample consisted of peripheral blood. The CDR3 region has the DNA TGTGCCAGCAGTGATAGGGGCTACATGAACACTGAAGCTTTCTTT. The encoded protein is CASSDRGYMNTEAFF.